These 8 T cell receptor beta chains share one sample of origin, sequenced in a study of shared clonotypes between healthy human individuals. Some clones are missing from TCRdb's copy, which holds only in-frame ones; the method was immunoSEQ multiplex PCR. The table records 2.3 million or so clones, more than 80% of them present only once. Material: naive CD4+ T cells from PBMCs. Indicated subset: CD45RA+ positively selected. All receptors come from a man aged 18 to 30 in good health. Some clones in this sample may be carry-over from other donors' samples.

The chain carries TRBV2 and TRBJ2-7, with 7 nucleotides matching TRBD1. The CDR3 contains 14 residues. After removal of 7 bases from V and 2 bases from J, the junction contained 8 bases not matched to a gene. Per the germline V gene, CDR1 is SNHLY and CDR2 is FYNNEI. The CDR3 coding sequence is TGTGCCAGCAACCCTCAGGGGGAGACCTACGAGCAGTACTTC. Its translation is CASNPQGETYEQYF.

The chain carries TRBV5-1 and TRBJ2-5; D gene unclear. Trimming pared 4 bases from V and 4 bases from J, leaving 20 bases between. This CDR3 region has 16 residues. Germline lookup yields CDR1 SGHRS and CDR2 YFSETQ. CDR3 sequence reads: CASSQSWVLIGETQYF. DNA for the CDR3: TGCGCCAGCAGCCAAAGTTGGGTCCTAATTGGAGAGACCCAGTACTTC.

The rearrangement joins TRBV10-3 to TRBJ2-7; D remains ambiguous. Germline CDR1 ENHRY, CDR2 SYGVKD. Trimming took 8 bases from V and 1 from J, leaving 9 bases between them. The CDR3 runs 12 residues. The DNA for the CDR3 is TGTGCCATCGGTTCCCAATCCTACGAGCAGTACTTC. Translating gives CAIGSQSYEQYF.

This chain joins TRBV6-4 and TRBJ1-1, with no clear D. This CDR3 contains 13 residues. Trimming pared 4 bases from V and 0 bases from J, leaving 6 bases between. CDR1 and CDR2 from the germline V gene are MRHNA and SNTAGT. This chain's CDR3 is CASSAQMNTEAFF. The CDR3 DNA is TGTGCCAGCAGTGCGCAAATGAACACTGAAGCTTTCTTT.

This clone appeared once. The chain is built from TRBV28 and TRBJ1-2, with a tentative D call TRBD1 (5 bases). The CDR3 consists of 17 residues. V lost 8 bases to trimming and J lost 4 bases, with 26 bases between them. Germline loops: CDR1 MDHEN, CDR2 SYDVKM. The CDR3 here is CASEPGGALTPRYGYTF. The CDR3 nucleotides are TGTGCCAGCGAGCCGGGAGGGGCCCTCACCCCCCGCTATGGCTACACCTTC.

This sequence joins TRBV15 and TRBJ2-1, with 11 bases matching TRBD2. Germline CDR1 is LNHNV and CDR2 is YYDKDF (reference sequence). V lost 1 base and J lost 7; bases outside the gene matches: 6. The CDR3 sequence is 16 residues long. The CDR3 loop is CATSRVETSGKNEQFF. CDR3 DNA sequence: TGTGCCACCAGCAGAGTGGAGACTAGCGGGAAAAATGAGCAGTTCTTC.

The rearrangement joins TRBV7-3 to TRBJ2-1, with D hard to call. Per the germline V gene, CDR1 is SGHTA and CDR2 is FQGTGA. V shed 5 bases and J shed 8 bases, with 10 bases lying between them. CDR3 length: 12 amino acids. This chain's CDR3 is CASSPLGDEQFF. DNA of the CDR3: TGTGCCAGCAGCCCCCTTGGCGATGAGCAGTTCTTC.

This chain joins TRBV9 and TRBJ2-1; 10 bases align to TRBD2. The ends lost 3 bases at V and 8 bases at J; junction bases unmatched: 11. This CDR3 is built from 16 residues. Germline-derived CDR1 and CDR2 are SGDLS and YYNGEE. The CDR3 reads CASSASGRAWVDEQFF. The CDR3 coding sequence is TGTGCCAGCAGCGCCAGCGGGAGGGCCTGGGTCGATGAGCAGTTCTTC.